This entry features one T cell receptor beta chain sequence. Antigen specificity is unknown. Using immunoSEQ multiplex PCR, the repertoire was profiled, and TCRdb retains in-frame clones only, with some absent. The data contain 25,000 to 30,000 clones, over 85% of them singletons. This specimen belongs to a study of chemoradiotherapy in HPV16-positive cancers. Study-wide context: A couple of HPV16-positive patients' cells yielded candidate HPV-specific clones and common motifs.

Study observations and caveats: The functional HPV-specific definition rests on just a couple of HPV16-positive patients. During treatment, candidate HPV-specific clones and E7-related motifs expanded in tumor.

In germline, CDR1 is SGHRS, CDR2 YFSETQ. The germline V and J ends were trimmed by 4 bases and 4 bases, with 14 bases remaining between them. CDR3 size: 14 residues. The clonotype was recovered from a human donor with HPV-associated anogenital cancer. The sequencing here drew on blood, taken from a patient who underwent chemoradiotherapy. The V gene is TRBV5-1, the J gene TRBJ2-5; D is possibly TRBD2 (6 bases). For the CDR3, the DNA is TGCGCCAGCAGCCCGGCGGGGAGAGGAGAGACCCAGTACTTC. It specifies CASSPAGRGETQYF.